These 20 T cell receptor beta chains were sequenced from one sample in a study of T cell repertoires in cytomegalovirus infection. TCRdb passed the reads through MiXCR, listing each CDR3 protein once. Seen here are about 920,000 distinct CDR3 sequences, about a third observed once, and the top ten hold 11% to 15%. These receptors lack a known antigen. The sequencing used cultured CD8+ T cells from PBMCs, collected from culture after CMV antigen stimulation. Every receptor here comes from a human donor in good health (CMV status not recorded). Some clones in this sample may be carry-over from other donors' samples.

The chain uses TRBV6-6 and TRBJ2-7, with D perhaps matching TRBD2 (7 bases). This CDR3 is 15 amino acids long. CDR1 is MNHNY and CDR2 is SVGAGI in the germline V gene (reference sequence). V was pared by 4 bases and J by 1 base, with 14 bases between. The CDR3 spells CASSSLGGASYEQYV. CDR3 in DNA: TGTGCCAGCAGTTCCCTGGGGGGGGCTTCCTACGAGCAGTACGTC.

The gene calls are TRBV7-2 and TRBJ1-1; possible D gene TRBD1, 6 bases. This CDR3 region has 15 residues. Germline CDR1 reads SGHTA; CDR2 reads FQGNSA. Trimming cost V 2 bases and J 4 bases, with 14 bases left between them. The CDR3 protein is CASSLSIQGFTEAFF. In nucleotides, the CDR3 is TGTGCCAGCAGCTTATCTATACAGGGATTCACTGAAGCTTTCTTT.

The gene calls are TRBV5-6 and TRBJ2-7; 8 bases line up with TRBD1. The CDR3 spans 14 residues. Germline V lookup: CDR1 SGHDT, CDR2 YYEEEE. V shed 4 bases, J shed 2 bases, and the junction held 5 bases outside the gene matches. In DNA form, the CDR3 reads TGTGCCAGCAGCACCGAGACAGGGGCCTACGAGCAGTACGTC. Translated: CASSTETGAYEQYV.

This chain connects TRBV6-5 to TRBJ2-5, with D possibly matching TRBD2 (6 bases). The CDR3 is made up of 15 amino acids. Per the germline V gene, CDR1 is MNHEY and CDR2 is SVGAGI. V was clipped by 9 bases and J by 4 bases, with 21 bases between them. CDR3 sequence reads: CARTLGPTRGETQYF. The DNA for the CDR3 is TGTGCCAGAACCTTGGGGCCTACGCGGGGAGAGACCCAGTACTTC.

The CDR3 protein is CASSQSRSGITEAFF. In DNA, the CDR3 is TGCGCCAGCAGCCAATCTCGGTCGGGAATCACTGAAGCTTTCTTT. The V and J genes are TRBV4-3 and TRBJ1-1; D unclear. Germline V lookup: CDR1 LGHNA, CDR2 YSLEER. The CDR3 consists of 15 residues. V was pared by 2 bases and J by 4 bases, with 14 bases between.

V usage is TRBV4-3 and J usage is TRBJ2-1, with unresolved D. The ends were cut back, 1 base at V and 6 bases at J, with 10 bases in the middle. The length of the CDR3 is 14 residues. Germline CDR1 and CDR2: LGHNA and YSLEER. The CDR3 loop is CASSQVSPGNEQFF. The CDR3 DNA is TGCGCCAGCAGCCAAGTTAGCCCGGGCAATGAGCAGTTCTTC.

The chain couples TRBV28 to TRBJ1-6; the D is unclear. V lost 4 bases, J lost 10 bases, and 20 bases lay in between. The CDR3 is made up of 16 amino acids. Germline assignment: CDR1 MDHEN and CDR2 SYDVKM. The chain's CDR3 is CASSSSRVGRRSPLHF. CDR3 DNA: TGTGCCAGCAGTTCCAGCCGGGTAGGGCGGCGATCACCCCTCCACTTT.

This clonotype was recorded a few times. The chain has TRBV7-2 and TRBJ2-2, with TRBD2 matching 9 bases. V shed 0 bases, J shed 4 bases, and the junction held 3 bases outside the gene matches. In germline, CDR1 is SGHTA, CDR2 FQGNSA. This CDR3 region has 16 residues. The CDR3 sequence is CASSLAGRGGTGELFF. The CDR3 DNA follows: TGTGCCAGCAGCTTAGCGGGGCGGGGGGGCACCGGGGAGCTGTTTTTT.

This rearrangement joins TRBV2 to TRBJ2-1; D tentatively fits TRBD1 or TRBD2 (5 bases each). The CDR3 extends over 14 amino acids. V was pared by 9 bases and J by 7 bases, with 19 bases between. Looked up from germline, CDR1 is SNHLY and CDR2 is FYNNEI. The CDR3 nucleotides are TGTGCCAGTGGGAAGCCGGGGCATCAGAATGAGCAGTTCTTC. This gives the protein CASGKPGHQNEQFF.

Only a few counts were recorded for this clonotype. The V and J genes are TRBV12-5 and TRBJ2-7; 10 nucleotides match TRBD2. Germline CDR1 and CDR2: LGHNT and FRNRAP. Germline trimming cut 6 bases from V and 7 bases from J; bases unmatched to any gene: 15. The CDR3 spans 16 residues. CDR3 sequence: CASGRRLAGAGREQYV. In DNA, the CDR3 is TGTGCTAGTGGACGTCGGCTAGCGGGGGCCGGGAGGGAGCAGTACGTC.

In nucleotides, the CDR3 is TGCGCCAGCAGCCAAGATCGAACCTTCTACGAGCAGTACTTC. Translated, it gives CASSQDRTFYEQYF. This chain connects TRBV4-1 to TRBJ2-7; no firm D call. Germline V gene sequence: CDR1 MGHRA, CDR2 YSYEKL. CDR3 size: 14 residues. Trimming took 0 bases from V and 3 from J, leaving 9 bases between them.

On this clonotype itself: Compared with germline, one end of the junction differs, possibly owing to a read error. The J gene is TRBJ2-2, the V gene TRBV7-6; 15 nucleotides agree with TRBD2. This CDR3 spans 17 amino acids. Germline V gene data show CDR1 as SGHVS and CDR2 as FNYEAQ. The CDR3 region has the DNA TGTGCTAGCAGCTTAAGGACTAGCGGGGGGGCCGGCGGGGAGCTGTTTTTT. Amino acids: CASSLRTSGGAGGELFF.

The chain links TRBV6-1 to TRBJ1-2, with no clear D. CDR1 and CDR2 from the germline V gene are MNHNS and SASEGT. The CDR3 has 13 amino acids. The germline V and J ends were trimmed by 2 bases and 1 base, with 5 bases remaining between them. This CDR3 reads CASSESSNYGYTF. The CDR3 region has the DNA TGTGCCAGCAGTGAAAGCAGTAACTATGGCTACACCTTC.

CDR3 loop: CASSLDRGGLDTQYF. DNA of the CDR3: TGTGCCAGCAGCTTGGATCGGGGGGGTTTAGATACGCAGTATTTT. J is TRBJ2-3 and V is TRBV5-6; the match to TRBD2 covers 8 bases. The CDR3 sequence is 15 residues long. V was pared by 0 bases and J by 5 bases, with 5 bases of the junction left unmatched. CDR1 and CDR2 (germline): SGHDT, YYEEEE.

The rearrangement links TRBV11-2 to TRBJ2-3; 7 positions agree with TRBD2. The ends lost 3 bases at V and 10 bases at J; junction bases unmatched: 4. CDR1 is SGHAT and CDR2 is FQNNGV in the germline V gene. This CDR3 is 12 amino acids long. This CDR3 reads CASSLGGLAQYF. The CDR3 nucleotides read TGTGCCAGCAGCTTGGGGGGGTTGGCGCAGTATTTT.

The chain employs TRBV2 and TRBJ1-3; possibly TRBD1 for D (5 bases). Trimming took 5 bases from V and 0 from J, leaving 14 bases between them. There are 16 residues in the CDR3. The germline CDR1 and CDR2 sequences are SNHLY and FYNNEI. CDR3 sequence (DNA): TGTGCCAGCAGTACGGGACGGATGGACTCTGGAAACACCATATATTTT. This translates into CASSTGRMDSGNTIYF.

V is TRBV6-6 and J is TRBJ2-7, with a possible D match to TRBD1 (6 bases). Germline CDR1 is MNHNY and CDR2 is SVGAGI (reference sequence). The CDR3 totals 14 residues. V gave up 6 bases and J gave up 1 base, with 13 bases separating them. The CDR3 here is CASRGTLLSYEQYV. The DNA for the CDR3 is TGTGCCAGCAGGGGGACACTTCTATCCTACGAGCAGTACGTC.

A few counts support this clonotype. This chain joins TRBV7-4 and TRBJ2-7, with no clear D. The CDR3 totals 14 residues. V shed 7 bases and J shed 3 bases, with 16 bases lying between them. Per germline, CDR1 SGHVT and CDR2 SQSDAQ. The CDR3 sequence: CASTELPRHYEQYF. Written as DNA, the CDR3 is TGTGCCAGCACGGAGCTCCCGCGGCACTACGAGCAGTACTTC.

CDR3: CASSRAESSYNEQFF. CDR3 in DNA: TGTGCCAGCAGCAGGGCGGAGAGCTCCTACAATGAGCAGTTCTTC. The chain is built from TRBV7-2 and TRBJ2-1; no clear D gene. The V gene's germline CDR1 is SGHTA and CDR2 FQGNSA. V gave up 5 bases and J gave up 0 bases, with 11 bases separating them. This CDR3 is 15 amino acids long.

The chain is built from TRBV7-6 and TRBJ1-2; the match to TRBD1 covers 7 bases. The CDR3 has 16 amino acids. V gave up 5 bases and J gave up 1 base; unmatched junction bases: 10. Germline V lookup: CDR1 SGHVS, CDR2 FNYEAQ. CDR3 protein: CASSQPRQGINYGYTF. CDR3 bases: TGTGCCAGCAGCCAACCAAGACAGGGCATTAACTATGGCTACACCTTC.